The TCR beta chain described here comes from a study of T cell clones after liver transplantation. Germline CDR1 is SNHLY and CDR2 is FYNNEI. The CDR3 has 16 amino acids. V lost 6 bases to trimming and J lost 5 bases; unmatched junction nucleotides: 7. TCRdb's table, derived via immunoSEQ multiplex PCR, lists solely in-frame clones and lacks some. This table holds over 50,000 clones, about 90% found once. This receptor was taken from a human patient who received a liver transplant. Some T cells may possibly be graft donor cells. This material consisted of CD8+ T cells from blood, taken 12 months after liver transplant. The chain employs TRBV2 and TRBJ2-1; TRBD2 matches 13 bases. The CDR3 protein is CASSTSGRALDNEQFF. CDR3 bases: TGTGCCAGCAGCACTAGCGGGAGGGCCTTGGACAATGAGCAGTTCTTC.